The clone carrying this T cell receptor beta chain came up a few times. As yet, its antigen is unknown. This record comes from a study of T cells in Graves' hyperthyroidism and ophthalmopathy. Study-wide findings and caveats: Among thyroid clonotypes expanded above 0.001, most also appeared in blood.

Uncontrolled infection, other autoimmune disease, pregnancy and lactation each barred patients from inclusion. The study collected blood at first hyperthyroidism diagnosis, before any ophthalmopathy symptoms arose. TCR beta CDR3 regions were amplified from RNA transcripts. HTBI primers were the set used in a first-round RT-PCR of the TCR CDR3. TCRdb redid the calling of the multiplex PCR reads with MiXCR, one entry per CDR3 protein. This sample carries 250,000 to 300,000 distinct CDR3 sequences, about 14% of them seen once, and the ten largest clones take 6.5% to 10%. The ends were cut back, 9 bases at V and 2 bases at J, with 5 bases in the middle. Germline CDR1 is KGHDR and CDR2 is SFDVKD. The CDR3 is 11 amino acids.

The clonotype originates from a woman younger than 45 with Graves' hyperthyroidism that later progressed to Graves' ophthalmopathy. The sample consisted of blood. This chain connects TRBV24-1 to TRBJ2-3; no reliable D call. The CDR3 DNA reads TGTGCCACCTCAGACACAGATACGCAGTATTTT. Translation gives CATSDTDTQYF.